This is a list of T cell receptor beta chains from one sample in a study of shared clonotypes between healthy human individuals. Profiled with immunoSEQ multiplex PCR; TCRdb holds only in-frame clones, not every one. The sample consists of nearly 1,000,000 clones, around three quarters of them appearing once. Sequencing was performed on memory CD4+ T cells sorted from blood. These receptors all come from a man in his late teens or twenties in good health. The CDR3 runs from the conserved cysteine through the conserved F or W. The D gene is left open where the match is weak. Size values are once, few and many counts, or a class for expanded clones, and some rows have none.

J | V | D | size | DNA | CDR3
TRBJ2-7 | TRBV10-1 | . | . | TGCGCCAGTCGAAGACGGATATCCTACGAGCAGTACTTC | CASRRRISYEQYF
TRBJ1-4 | TRBV5-1 | . | . | TGCGCCAGCAGCTTGGAAGTAGATAATGAAAAACTGTTTTTT | CASSLEVDNEKLFF
TRBJ1-1 | TRBV18 | . | . | TGTGCCAGCTCACCAGCTGGCCGAGTGAACACTGAAGCTTTCTTT | CASSPAGRVNTEAFF
TRBJ1-3 | TRBV15 | TRBD1 | many | TGTGCCACCGGGGTCGGGACAGCTGGAAACACCATATATTTT | CATGVGTAGNTIYF
TRBJ2-7 | TRBV28 | . | . | TGTGCCAGCAGTCCACCACCCCAGGGGGGGGAGAACTACGAGCAGTACTTC | CASSPPPQGGENYEQYF
TRBJ2-7 | TRBV2 | TRBD1 | . | TGTGCCAGCAGGGGGACAGCCAGGGCCTACGAGCAGTACTTC | CASRGTARAYEQYF
TRBJ2-7 | TRBV5-8 | TRBD1 | . | TGTGCCAGCAGCTACGGACAGGGCTACGAGCAGTACTTC | CASSYGQGYEQYF
TRBJ2-7 | TRBV21-1 | . | . | TGTGCCAGCCGAAGGCGGGATCGAAGCTCCTACGAGCAGTACTTC | CASRRRDRSSYEQYF
TRBJ2-5 | TRBV30 | . | once | TGTGCCTGGAGTTACGGGCAAGAGACCCAGTACTTC | CAWSYGQETQYF
TRBJ1-1 | TRBV29-1 | TRBD1 | many | TGCAGCGCCAACCGGGACAGGAACACTGAAGCTTTCTTT | CSANRDRNTEAFF
TRBJ1-1 | TRBV5-1 | TRBD1 | . | TGCGCCAGCAGCTGGGGACAGGGAGGAACTGAAGCTTTCTTT | CASSWGQGGTEAFF
TRBJ2-2 | TRBV2 | . | . | TGTGCCAGCAGTGTTGGCGGGGAGCTGTTTTTT | CASSVGGELFF
TRBJ2-1 | TRBV5-1 | . | . | TGCGCCAGCAGCCTTGAGTCCGGTGGCCTTCGTAATGAGCAGTTCTTC | CASSLESGGLRNEQFF
TRBJ1-5 | TRBV7-3 | . | . | TGTGCCAGCAGCTCCCGGACGGAATTTTATAGCAATCAGCCCCAGCATTTT | CASSSRTEFYSNQPQHF
TRBJ2-5 | TRBV6-1 | TRBD2 | few | TGTGCCAGCAGTTCCCCGGCGGGGGGCGTTGAGACCCAGTACTTC | CASSSPAGGVETQYF
TRBJ2-7 | TRBV6-1 | . | . | TGTGCCAGCAGTGAACGGGGCCCCTACGAGCAGTACTTC | CASSERGPYEQYF
TRBJ1-6 | TRBV5-1 | . | . | TGCGCCAGCTCATTGGGAGGGTCGGCTAATTCACCCCTCCACTTT | CASSLGGSANSPLHF
TRBJ1-2 | TRBV5-8 | TRBD1 | . | TGTGCCAGCAGCTTGGAGGGGGCGCTTGGCTACACCTTC | CASSLEGALGYTF
TRBJ2-7 | TRBV7-8 | . | . | TGTGCCAGCAGCTCGCCAATAGGGAGGACTTCCTTCGAGCAGTACTTC | CASSSPIGRTSFEQYF
TRBJ2-1 | TRBV9 | TRBD2 | many | TGTGCCAGCAGCGTATCTAGCGGGGGACCCTCCTACAATGAGCAGTTCTTC | CASSVSSGGPSYNEQFF
TRBJ1-5 | TRBV2 | . | . | TGTGCCAGCAAAGGGTCCGGCAATCAGCCCCAGCATTTT | CASKGSGNQPQHF
TRBJ1-1 | TRBV18 | . | . | TGTGCCAGCTCACCGGACCAGAACACTGAAGCTTTCTTT | CASSPDQNTEAFF
TRBJ2-7 | TRBV5-4 | . | . | TGTGCCAGCAGCTTGGCGCAGGGGCGGAACTACGAGCAGTACTTC | CASSLAQGRNYEQYF
TRBJ2-1 | TRBV6-1 | . | . | TGTGCCAGCAGTGAAGAACAGTTTACGGAGCAGTTCTTC | CASSEEQFTEQFF
TRBJ2-7 | TRBV7-9 | . | once | TGTGCCAGCAGGCCCATCGGCTACGAGCAGTACTTC | CASRPIGYEQYF
TRBJ2-7 | TRBV28 | TRBD2 | . | TGTGCCAGCAGTCCGGGACTAGCGGGGGCCTACGAGCAGTACTTC | CASSPGLAGAYEQYF
TRBJ2-1 | TRBV7-2 | TRBD2 | . | TGTGCCAGCAGCTGGCTAGCGGGGGCCCACAATGAGCAGTTCTTC | CASSWLAGAHNEQFF
TRBJ1-1 | TRBV29-1 | . | . | TGCAGCGTTCTACCGGGGCACACTGAAGCTTTCTTT | CSVLPGHTEAFF
TRBJ2-6 | TRBV30 | TRBD1 | . | TGTGCCTGGAGTAGACAGGGTTCTGGGGCCAACGTCCTGACTTTC | CAWSRQGSGANVLTF
TRBJ2-1 | TRBV9 | TRBD2 | . | TGTGCCAGCAGCATAGGACTAGCGGGGGGGAATAGCATAAACAATGAGCAGTTCTTC | CASSIGLAGGNSINNEQFF
TRBJ2-5 | TRBV11-3 | TRBD2 | . | TGTGCCAGCAGCCAAGCTAGCGGCCAAGAGACCCAGTACTTC | CASSQASGQETQYF
TRBJ1-1 | TRBV11-2 | TRBD1 | . | TGTGCCAGCAGCGCGCAGGGGGCAGGCACTGAAGCTTTCTTT | CASSAQGAGTEAFF
TRBJ2-5 | TRBV12-2 | . | many | TGTGCAAGTCGCTTAGCGCGGAGCGGGGTGTCCCAAGAGACCCAGTACTTC | CASRLARSGVSQETQYF
TRBJ2-7 | TRBV5-6 | TRBD1 | . | TGTGCCAGCAGCTTCGGGGACAGGGGGTACGAGCAGTACTTC | CASSFGDRGYEQYF
TRBJ2-1 | TRBV30 | . | . | TGTGCCTGGAGTGTACGGACCGACAATGAGCAGTTCTTC | CAWSVRTDNEQFF
TRBJ2-2 | TRBV6-5 | . | . | TGTGCCAGCAGTTATTACCCTAAAGGGGTCGGGGAGCTGTTTTTT | CASSYYPKGVGELFF
TRBJ1-6 | TRBV2 | . | medium-sized | TGTGCCAGCAGGGAGACAGTGATTAATTCACCCCTCCACTTT | CASRETVINSPLHF
TRBJ2-7 | TRBV30 | . | few | TGTGCCTTGGCGGGCAACTCCTACGAGCAGTACTTC | CALAGNSYEQYF
TRBJ2-2 | TRBV10-3 | . | . | TGTGCCATCAGTGAGGGGGCGAAAGCCACCGGGGAGCTGTTTTTT | CAISEGAKATGELFF
TRBJ1-3 | TRBV7-2 | TRBD1 | . | TGTGCCAGCAGACCTCCCGGGACAGCAGGCAACACCATATATTTT | CASRPPGTAGNTIYF
TRBJ2-7 | TRBV5-6 | TRBD1 | few | TGTGCCAGCAGCCCCCGGGACAGGGGTGTACCGTACGAGCAGTACTTC | CASSPRDRGVPYEQYF
TRBJ1-5 | TRBV4-1 | TRBD1 | . | TGCGCCAGCAGCCATCCCGGGAGGGGGCGAAAACAGCCCCAGCATTTT | CASSHPGRGRKQPQHF